The next 6 T cell receptor beta chains were all read from a single sample in a study of T-cell reconstitution after alpha-beta-depleted transplantation in children. Using unique molecular identifiers, the investigators prepared the TCRbeta library. A single record per CDR3 protein comes from TCRdb applying MiXCR to the PCR reads. The sample has around 93,000 distinct CDR3 sequences; roughly 8.4% are singletons. The material sequenced was PBMCs from the stem cell graft donor, taken from the stem cell graft. These TCRs come from a human donor who donated a stem cell graft to a child with congenital amegakaryocytic thrombocytopenia.

This clonotype was counted between two and nine times. The J gene is TRBJ2-2, the V gene TRBV7-2, with 11 nucleotides matching TRBD2. V was pared by 7 bases and J by 4 bases, with 5 bases of the junction left unmatched. CDR1 is SGHTA, CDR2 FQGNSA, per germline. The CDR3 covers 15 residues. CDR3 coding DNA: TGTGCCAGCACGTTAGCGGGGGGGTCCACCGGGGAGCTGTTTTTT. This translates into CASTLAGGSTGELFF.

This clonotype was counted at least ten times. The V and J genes are TRBV5-1 and TRBJ1-1; TRBD1 agrees at 7 bases. V dropped 2 bases and J dropped 4; count of bases not matched to a gene: 8. This CDR3 region has 15 residues. Germline CDR1 reads SGHRS; CDR2 reads YFSETQ. The CDR3 bases are TGCGCCAGCAGCTTCGGAGCAGGGGGGAGCACTGAAGCTTTCTTT. This translates into CASSFGAGGSTEAFF.

This clonotype came up many times. The CDR3 here is CSARPSQTLTRSYEQYF. The DNA of the CDR3 is TGCAGTGCTAGACCCTCACAGACACTGACCAGATCCTACGAGCAGTACTTC. The rearrangement joins TRBV20-1 to TRBJ2-7; D is unresolved. The CDR3 contains 17 residues. The germline V gene encodes CDR1 DFQATT and CDR2 SNEGSKA (reference sequence). With 2 bases removed from V and 1 base from J, the gap between germline ends came to 21 bases.

V is TRBV20-1 and J is TRBJ2-7; the match to TRBD1 covers 11 bases. The CDR3 extends over 15 amino acids. Germline CDR1 and CDR2: DFQATT and SNEGSKA (reference sequence). The V gene end was trimmed by 6 bases and the J gene end by 3 bases; junction bases not matched to a gene: 10. CDR3 coding DNA: TGCAGTGCCACATCGGAGGGGACAGGGGGCTACGAGCAGTACTTC. Translating gives CSATSEGTGGYEQYF.

This clonotype was detected ten times or more. The chain is built from TRBV5-4 and TRBJ2-1, with 8 bases that match TRBD2. This CDR3 comprises 16 residues. CDR1 is SGHNT, CDR2 YYREEE, per germline (reference sequence). J was trimmed by 1 base and V by 4 bases; bases with no gene match: 7. The CDR3 loop reads CASSPGGAGSYNEQFF. CDR3 bases: TGTGCCAGCAGCCCCGGGGGGGCGGGATCCTACAATGAGCAGTTCTTC.

In its sample, this clonotype was seen many times. The rearrangement uses TRBV10-3 and TRBJ2-7, with D unclear. V was trimmed by 4 bases and J by 1 base, leaving 5 bases between them. The CDR3 loop spans 12 amino acids. Per germline, CDR1 ENHRY and CDR2 SYGVKD. CDR3 region: CAISAQSYEQYF. The CDR3 DNA reads as TGTGCCATCAGTGCTCAGTCCTACGAGCAGTACTTC.